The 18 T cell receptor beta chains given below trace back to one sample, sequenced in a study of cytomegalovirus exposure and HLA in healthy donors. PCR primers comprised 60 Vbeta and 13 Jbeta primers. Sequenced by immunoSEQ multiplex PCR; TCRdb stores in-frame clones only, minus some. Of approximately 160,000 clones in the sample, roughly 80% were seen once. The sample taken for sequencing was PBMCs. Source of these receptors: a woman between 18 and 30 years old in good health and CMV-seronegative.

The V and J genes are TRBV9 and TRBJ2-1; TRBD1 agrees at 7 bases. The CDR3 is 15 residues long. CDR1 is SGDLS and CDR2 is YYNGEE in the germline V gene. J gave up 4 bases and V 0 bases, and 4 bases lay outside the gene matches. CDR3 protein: CASSVATGAYNEQFF. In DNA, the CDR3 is TGTGCCAGCAGCGTAGCCACAGGGGCGTACAATGAGCAGTTCTTC.

The CDR3 nucleotides are TGTGCCAGCAGTTCCCCGGACACTAGCGGGAGTATGAATGAGCAGTTCTTC. It specifies CASSSPDTSGSMNEQFF. The J gene is TRBJ2-1, the V gene TRBV27, with 11 bases identical to TRBD2. Germline values: CDR1 MNHEY, CDR2 SMNVEV (reference sequence). V lost 4 bases, J lost 7 bases, and 12 bases stayed unmatched. The CDR3 is 17 residues long.

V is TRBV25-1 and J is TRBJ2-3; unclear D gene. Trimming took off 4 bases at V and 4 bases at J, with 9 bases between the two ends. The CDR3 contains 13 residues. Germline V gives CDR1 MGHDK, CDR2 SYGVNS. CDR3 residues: CASSGRVADTQYF. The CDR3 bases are TGTGCCAGCAGTGGCCGGGTAGCAGATACGCAGTATTTT.

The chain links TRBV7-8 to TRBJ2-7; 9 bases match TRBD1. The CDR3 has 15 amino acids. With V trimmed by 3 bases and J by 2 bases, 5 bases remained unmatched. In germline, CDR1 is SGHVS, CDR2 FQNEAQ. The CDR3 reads CASSFRDRDTYEQYF. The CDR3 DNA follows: TGTGCCAGCAGCTTCCGGGACAGGGATACCTACGAGCAGTACTTC.

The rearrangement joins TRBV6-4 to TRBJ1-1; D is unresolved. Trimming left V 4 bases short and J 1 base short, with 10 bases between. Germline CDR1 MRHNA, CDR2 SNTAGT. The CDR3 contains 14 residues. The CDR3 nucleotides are TGTGCCAGCAGTGGGGCACCGGAGAACACTGAAGCTTTCTTT. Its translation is CASSGAPENTEAFF.

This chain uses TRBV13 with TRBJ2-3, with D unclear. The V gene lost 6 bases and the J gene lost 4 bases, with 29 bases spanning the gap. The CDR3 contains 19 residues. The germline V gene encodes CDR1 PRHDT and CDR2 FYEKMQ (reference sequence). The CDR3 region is CASSFLRTTDLTSADTQYF. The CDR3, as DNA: TGTGCCAGCAGTTTCCTACGCACTACGGATCTGACTTCAGCAGATACGCAGTATTTT.

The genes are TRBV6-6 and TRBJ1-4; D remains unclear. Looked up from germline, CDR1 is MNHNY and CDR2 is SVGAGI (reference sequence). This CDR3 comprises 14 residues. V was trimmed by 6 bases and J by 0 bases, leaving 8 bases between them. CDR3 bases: TGTGCCAGCAGACCAGGTGCAACTAATGAAAAACTGTTTTTT. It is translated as CASRPGATNEKLFF.

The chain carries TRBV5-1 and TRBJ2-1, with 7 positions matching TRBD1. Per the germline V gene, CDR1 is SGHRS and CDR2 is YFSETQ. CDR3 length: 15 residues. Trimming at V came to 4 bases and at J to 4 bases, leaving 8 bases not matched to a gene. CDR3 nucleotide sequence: TGCGCCAGCAGCACCCGGGACAGAGGTTACAATGAGCAGTTCTTC. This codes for CASSTRDRGYNEQFF.

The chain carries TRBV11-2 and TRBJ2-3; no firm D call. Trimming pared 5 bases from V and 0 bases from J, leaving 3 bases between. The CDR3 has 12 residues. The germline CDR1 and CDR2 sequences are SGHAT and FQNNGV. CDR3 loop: CASSPSTDTQYF. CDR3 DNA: TGTGCCAGCAGCCCTAGCACAGATACGCAGTATTTT. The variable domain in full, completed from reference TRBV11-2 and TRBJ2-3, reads EAGVAQSPRYKIIEKRQSVAFWCNPISGHATLYWYQQILGQGPKLLIQFQNNGVVDDSQLPKDRFSAERLKGVDSTLKIQPAKLEDSAVYLCASSPSTDTQYFGPGTRLTVL.

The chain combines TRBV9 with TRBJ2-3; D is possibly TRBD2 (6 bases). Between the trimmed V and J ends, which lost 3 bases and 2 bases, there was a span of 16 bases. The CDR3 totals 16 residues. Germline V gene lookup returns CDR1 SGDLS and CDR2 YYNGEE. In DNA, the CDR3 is TGTGCCAGCAGCGACCGACTAGGAGGGGACACAGATACGCAGTATTTT. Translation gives CASSDRLGGDTDTQYF.

CDR3 DNA: TGTGCCAGCAGCTTGGTCGCCAACTCCTACGAGCAGTACTTC. It encodes CASSLVANSYEQYF. The rearrangement joins TRBV5-4 to TRBJ2-5, with no clear D. The J call is doubtful: the DNA matches TRBJ2-7 better. Germline V gene lookup returns CDR1 SGHNT and CDR2 YYREEE (reference sequence). CDR3 length: 14 amino acids.

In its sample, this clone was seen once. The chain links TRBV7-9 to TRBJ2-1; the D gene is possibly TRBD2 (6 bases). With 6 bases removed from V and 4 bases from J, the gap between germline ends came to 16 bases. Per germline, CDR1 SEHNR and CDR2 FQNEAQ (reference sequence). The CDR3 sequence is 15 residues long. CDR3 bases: TGTGCCAGCAGGAAAAGCTGGGGAGGATACAATGAGCAGTTCTTC. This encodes CASRKSWGGYNEQFF. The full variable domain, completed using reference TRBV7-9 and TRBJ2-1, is DTGVSQNPRHKITKRGQNVTFRCDPISEHNRLYWYRQTLGQGPEFLTYFQNEAQLEKSRLLSDRFSAERPKGSFSTLEIQRTEQGDSAMYLCASRKSWGGYNEQFFGPGTRLTVL.

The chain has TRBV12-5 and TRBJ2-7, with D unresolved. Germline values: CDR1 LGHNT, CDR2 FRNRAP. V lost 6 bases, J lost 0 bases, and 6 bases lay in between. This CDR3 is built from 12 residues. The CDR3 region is CASGRSSYEQYF. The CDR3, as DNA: TGTGCTAGTGGCCGTAGCTCCTACGAGCAGTACTTC.

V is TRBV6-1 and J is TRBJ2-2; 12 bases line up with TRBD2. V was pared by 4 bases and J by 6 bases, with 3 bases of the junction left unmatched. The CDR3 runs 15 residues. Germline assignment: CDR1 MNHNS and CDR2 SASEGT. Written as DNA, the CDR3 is TGTGCCAGCAGTGGGCCTAGCGGGAGGGCCGGGGAGCTGTTTTTT. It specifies CASSGPSGRAGELFF.

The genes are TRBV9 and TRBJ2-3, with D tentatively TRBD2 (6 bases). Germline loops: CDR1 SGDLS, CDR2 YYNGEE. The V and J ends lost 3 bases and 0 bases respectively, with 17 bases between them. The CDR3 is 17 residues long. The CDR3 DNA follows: TGTGCCAGCAGCGGGAGGATGGCGGGAAGTAGCACAGATACGCAGTATTTT. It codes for CASSGRMAGSSTDTQYF. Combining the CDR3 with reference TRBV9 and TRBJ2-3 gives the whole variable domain DSGVTQTPKHLITATGQRVTLRCSPRSGDLSVYWYQQSLDQGLQFLIQYYNGEERAKGNILERFSAQQFPDLHSELNLSSLELGDSALYFCASSGRMAGSSTDTQYFGPGTRLTVL.

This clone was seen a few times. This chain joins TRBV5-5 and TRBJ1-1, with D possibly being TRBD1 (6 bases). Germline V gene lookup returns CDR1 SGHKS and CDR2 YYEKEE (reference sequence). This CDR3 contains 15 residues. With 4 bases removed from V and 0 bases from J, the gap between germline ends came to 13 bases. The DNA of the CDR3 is TGTGCCAGCAGCCGACAGGCGGGTATGAACACTGAAGCTTTCTTT. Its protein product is CASSRQAGMNTEAFF. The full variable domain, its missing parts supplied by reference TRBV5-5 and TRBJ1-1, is DAGVTQSPTHLIKTRGQQVTLRCSPISGHKSVSWYQQVLGQGPQFIFQYYEKEERGRGNFPDRFSARQFPNYSSELNVNALLLGDSALYLCASSRQAGMNTEAFFGQGTRLTVV.

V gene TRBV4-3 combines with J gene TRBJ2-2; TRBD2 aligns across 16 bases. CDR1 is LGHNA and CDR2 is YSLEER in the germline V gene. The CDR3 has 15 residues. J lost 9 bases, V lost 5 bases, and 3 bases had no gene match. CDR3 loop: CASSRGLAGGRELFF. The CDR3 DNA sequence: TGCGCCAGCAGCAGGGGACTAGCGGGAGGGAGGGAGCTGTTTTTT.

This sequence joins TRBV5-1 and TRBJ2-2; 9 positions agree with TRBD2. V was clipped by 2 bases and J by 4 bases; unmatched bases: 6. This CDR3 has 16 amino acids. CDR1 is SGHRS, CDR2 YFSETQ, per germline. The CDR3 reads CASSLRAGGPTGELFF. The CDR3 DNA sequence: TGCGCCAGCAGCTTAAGGGCGGGAGGGCCCACCGGGGAGCTGTTTTTT. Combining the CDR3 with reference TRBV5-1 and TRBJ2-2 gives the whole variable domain KAGVTQTPRYLIKTRGQQVTLSCSPISGHRSVSWYQQTPGQGLQFLFEYFSETQRNKGNFPGRFSGRQFSNSRSEMNVSTLELGDSALYLCASSLRAGGPTGELFFGEGSRLTVL.